The TCR beta chain under discussion was sequenced for a study of blood T cell repertoires in COVID-19 (dated by TCRdb to the early 2020s). Study-wide context: Samples covering the acute and convalescent phases of COVID-19 were provided by collaborators in the United States, Italy and Spain. The material from the prospective study consisted of cDNA or gDNA derived from T cells, B-cell-depleted T cells, or PBMCs. The dataset comprised deeply sampled blood TCRbeta repertoires from subjects exposed to, actively infected with, or recovered from COVID-19. The repertoires were released in a freely available public database meant as a resource for research on the immune response to SARS-CoV-2. The samples were drawn from two sources: the first 160 participants of the ongoing ImmuneRACE study, and 1,200 or so subjects contributed by 6 global collaborators. Nearly every sample came with metadata listing a de-identified subject ID, COVID-19 status, age in years and sex. Where available, HLA class I and class II types were obtained from metadata supplied by the sample provider rather than from assay-based typing. Study-wide conclusions, independent of this receptor: How much clinical and demographic metadata was included differed by source and by participant, and the metadata was provided uncurated.

Including the terminal cysteine and phenylalanine, the CDR3 comprises 16 residues. CDR3 DNA only is kept here, 48 bases in frame from base 1. CDR1 and CDR2 are read off the germline V gene as MDHEN and SYDVKM. TCRbeta CDR3 regions were amplified from genomic DNA using the immunoSEQ Assay, a bias-controlled multiplex PCR. In the original analysis: The number of nucleated cells in each sample was estimated from the amplification of reference gene primers within the assay. To quantify the absolute abundance of each unique TCRbeta CDR3 rearrangement, sequence reads were collapsed and filtered. For each sample, productive Simpson clonality was calculated as the square root of Simpson's diversity index across productive rearrangements. TCRdb holds this immuneACCESS table with in-frame rearrangements only. Some clones are missing; in checked studies, unresolved V genes explain under half, and the rest has no known cause. The DNA gave D and trimming, while V, J and clone size come from that table. In this sample the table shows fewer than 100,000 clones, approximately 87% of which occur a single time. The top ten clones comprise about 16% of the sample.

Comment on this clone: What this receptor recognizes is not known. No base qualities exist here, and no much larger clone lies one base off it.

The collaborating institutions used their own protocols to collect whole blood in K2EDTA tubes. For TCRbeta analysis, collaborators shipped samples in one of three forms: frozen whole blood, isolated PBMCs, or DNA extracted from either of those sample types. The sample comprised peripheral blood. This receptor was identified in a human donor in a cohort sampled during active COVID-19. The chain links TRBV28 with TRBJ2-3; TRBD2 aligns with 9 central bases. The CDR3 region has the sequence CACVPTSSGRTDTQYF. The DNA is TGTGCGTGCGTACCCACGTCCAGCGGGAGGACAGATACGCAGTATTTT.